The 2 T cell receptor beta chains in this list originate from one sample, sequenced in a study of cytomegalovirus exposure and HLA in healthy donors. Primers for the PCR totalled 60 Vbeta and 13 Jbeta. Produced via immunoSEQ multiplex PCR; TCRdb's table is partial and in-frame only. The repertoire has roughly 140,000 clones, roughly 80% of them found once; the top ten carry 3% to 3.5%. Sequenced material: PBMCs. These receptors all come from a male donor in good health and CMV-seronegative.

The rearrangement uses TRBV10-3 and TRBJ2-5; D uncertain. Per germline, CDR1 ENHRY and CDR2 SYGVKD. The V gene lost 7 bases and the J gene lost 3 bases, with 15 bases spanning the gap. This CDR3 region has 14 residues. The CDR3, as DNA: TGTGCCATCACGCCCGGCAGGCTCGAAGAGACCCAGTACTTC. This gives the protein CAITPGRLEETQYF.

The chain has TRBV15 and TRBJ2-2, with TRBD1 as a possible D gene (5 bases). V was shortened by 1 base and J by 5 bases, with 11 bases between the two germline ends. This CDR3 spans 15 amino acids. Germline lookup yields CDR1 LNHNV and CDR2 YYDKDF (reference sequence). CDR3 sequence (DNA): TGTGCCACCAGCAGAGGGCAGGGCCGTACCGGGGAGCTGTTTTTT. Translated, it gives CATSRGQGRTGELFF. The entire variable domain, with the rest obtained from reference TRBV15 and TRBJ2-2, is as follows: DAMVIQNPRYQVTQFGKPVTLSCSQTLNHNVMYWYQQKSSQAPKLLFHYYDKDFNNEADTPDNFQSRRPNTSFCFLDIRSPGLGDTAMYLCATSRGQGRTGELFFGEGSRLTVL.